The 24 T cell receptor beta chains presented below share a single source sample, sequenced in a study of OX40 agonist ivuxolimab in advanced cancers. The method was immunoSEQ multiplex PCR; TCRdb's version includes in-frame clones alone and lacks a portion of them. The table records approximately 60,000 clones, around 82% of them present only once. The sample consisted of CD4+ or CD8+ T cells sorted from blood, taken in a trial of the OX40 agonist ivuxolimab. Every receptor here comes from an adult with an advanced solid tumor such as melanoma, head and neck, liver or kidney cancer.

The gene calls are TRBV7-2 and TRBJ2-7; weak D call: TRBD1 (5 bases). V gave up 3 bases and J gave up 6 bases, with 15 bases separating them. There are 14 residues in the CDR3. CDR1 is SGHTA, CDR2 FQGNSA, per germline. DNA for the CDR3: TGTGCCAGCAGCTTCGCAGGGCGCATGGCCGAGCAGTACTTC. The encoded protein is CASSFAGRMAEQYF.

The chain joins TRBV28 to TRBJ2-1; D is possibly TRBD1 or TRBD2 (6 bases each). Germline CDR1 and CDR2: MDHEN and SYDVKM. The CDR3 spans 17 residues. V lost 1 base, J lost 7 bases, and 20 bases lay in between. In DNA, the CDR3 is TGTGCCAGCAGTTTATACCGGGGGCGGGGTAGGATGAATGAGCAGTTCTTC. Translated: CASSLYRGRGRMNEQFF.

The chain joins TRBV7-8 to TRBJ2-7, with D perhaps TRBD2 (6 bases). Trimming pared 5 bases from V and 7 bases from J, leaving 21 bases between. The germline gives CDR1 SGHVS, CDR2 FQNEAQ. CDR3 size: 15 residues. The CDR3 protein is CASSHLELATGEQYF. In DNA, the CDR3 is TGTGCCAGCAGCCACCTCGAACTAGCTACGGGGGAGCAGTACTTC. The full variable domain, rest sourced from reference TRBV7-8 and TRBJ2-7, is GAGVSQSPRYKVAKRGQDVALRCDPISGHVSLFWYQQALGQGPEFLTYFQNEAQLDKSGLPSDRFFAERPEGSVSTLKIQRTQQEDSAVYLCASSHLELATGEQYFGPGTRLTVT.

The chain couples TRBV7-2 to TRBJ2-3, with 7 bases that match TRBD2. After removal of 4 bases from V and 6 bases from J, the junction contained 10 bases not matched to a gene. CDR3 size: 15 residues. The germline gives CDR1 SGHTA, CDR2 FQGNSA. The CDR3 DNA follows: TGTGCCAGCAGCTACACTAGCGTCCCCAGGGATACGCAGTATTTT. It codes for CASSYTSVPRDTQYF.

DNA of the CDR3: TGTGCCATCAGTGAAGGGACTAGCGGTTATTACAATGAGCAGTTCTTC. This codes for CAISEGTSGYYNEQFF. The chain combines TRBV10-3 with TRBJ2-1, with TRBD2 matching 11 bases. This CDR3 is built from 16 residues. J was trimmed by 4 bases and V by 3 bases; bases with no gene match: 5. Looked up from germline, CDR1 is ENHRY and CDR2 is SYGVKD.

This chain joins TRBV6-5 and TRBJ2-5; D remains ambiguous. Per germline, CDR1 MNHEY and CDR2 SVGAGI. There are 15 residues in the CDR3. Deletions cut 6 bases from V and 3 bases from J, with 17 bases between. The CDR3: CASSQPSSAKETQYF. The DNA of the CDR3 is TGTGCCAGCAGCCAACCCAGCTCGGCGAAAGAGACCCAGTACTTC.

The chain is built from TRBV6-5 and TRBJ2-7, with 8 bases identical to TRBD1. The CDR3 is 15 residues long. V shed 7 bases, J shed 0 bases, and the junction held 8 bases outside the gene matches. Looked up from germline, CDR1 is MNHEY and CDR2 is SVGAGI. CDR3 region: CASNSLGTGSYEQYF. CDR3 sequence (DNA): TGTGCCAGCAACAGCTTGGGGACAGGCTCCTACGAGCAGTACTTC.

The chain carries TRBV2 and TRBJ2-1; 13 bases agree with TRBD2. J was trimmed by 10 bases and V by 5 bases; bases with no gene match: 8. Germline V lookup: CDR1 SNHLY, CDR2 FYNNEI. The CDR3 covers 15 residues. Here the CDR3 reads CASSFGGLAGQEQFF. Written as DNA, the CDR3 is TGTGCCAGCAGTTTTGGGGGACTAGCGGGACAGGAGCAGTTCTTC.

This rearrangement joins TRBV6-1 to TRBJ2-7; D perhaps matches TRBD1 (6 bases). Germline V gene sequence: CDR1 MNHNS, CDR2 SASEGT. V was cut by 6 bases and J by 11 bases, with 20 bases left in between. This CDR3 region has 13 residues. The CDR3 is CASSPDHDRIKYF. The CDR3 DNA reads as TGTGCCAGCAGCCCAGACCATGACAGGATAAAGTACTTC.

This sequence joins TRBV10-3 and TRBJ2-7; no firm D call. Trimming pared 1 base from V and 3 bases from J, leaving 10 bases between. The CDR3 is 14 residues long. The germline CDR1 and CDR2 sequences are ENHRY and SYGVKD. CDR3 loop: CAISEWAGHYEQYF. The CDR3 region has the DNA TGTGCCATCAGTGAGTGGGCAGGTCACTACGAGCAGTACTTC.

In its sample, this clone was seen once. The chain uses TRBV5-1 and TRBJ2-5; D gene unclear. Germline V lookup: CDR1 SGHRS, CDR2 YFSETQ. This CDR3 comprises 12 residues. The germline V and J ends were trimmed by 0 bases and 1 base, with 1 base remaining between them. CDR3 bases: TGCGCCAGCAGCTTGGCCCAAGAGACCCAGTACTTC. This codes for CASSLAQETQYF.

The CDR3 nucleotides are TGTGCCAGCAGCCGAGACAGAAACTATGGCTACACCTTC. It codes for CASSRDRNYGYTF. V gene TRBV9 combines with J gene TRBJ1-2, with D possibly matching TRBD1 (5 bases). In germline, CDR1 is SGDLS, CDR2 YYNGEE. This CDR3 is 13 amino acids long. V dropped 4 bases and J dropped 2 bases, with 9 bases sitting between them.

The genes are TRBV2 and TRBJ1-2; D not resolved. Germline CDR1 is SNHLY and CDR2 is FYNNEI. V shed 8 bases and J shed 4 bases, with 11 bases lying between them. This CDR3 is 12 amino acids long. CDR3 sequence (DNA): TGTGCCAGCCGGGATCCTTTCTATGGCTACACCTTC. This translates into CASRDPFYGYTF.

The gene calls are TRBV12-5 and TRBJ2-2; D possibly corresponds to TRBD2 (6 bases). CDR3 size: 14 residues. V was shortened by 2 bases and J by 6 bases, with 10 bases between the two germline ends. The germline V gene has CDR1 LGHNT and CDR2 FRNRAP. The CDR3 DNA reads TGTGCTAGTGGTTTGATCGGCGGGGCCGGGGAGCTGTTTTTT. This gives the protein CASGLIGGAGELFF.

The table lists this clone with many counts. The J gene is TRBJ2-2, the V gene TRBV11-2, with 8 positions matching TRBD2. V dropped 3 bases and J dropped 6; count of bases not matched to a gene: 3. The CDR3 is 14 residues long. Germline V lookup: CDR1 SGHAT, CDR2 FQNNGV. CDR3 loop: CASSFLREAGELFF. The CDR3, as DNA: TGTGCCAGCAGCTTTTTGCGGGAGGCCGGGGAGCTGTTTTTT.

The chain links TRBV29-1 to TRBJ1-2; D might be TRBD1 (5 bases). The CDR3 has 13 amino acids. CDR1 is SQVTM, CDR2 ANQGSEA, per germline. Trimming cost V 4 bases and J 8 bases, with 17 bases left between them. The CDR3 loop reads CSVGTGTARGYTF. The CDR3 DNA is TGCAGCGTTGGGACCGGGACCGCTCGAGGCTACACCTTC.

This rearrangement joins TRBV5-8 to TRBJ2-7; TRBD2 agrees at 15 bases. This CDR3 has 19 residues. Germline V gene lookup returns CDR1 SGHTS and CDR2 YDEGEE. With 4 bases clipped from V and 5 bases from J, the junction kept 16 bases outside the gene matches. For the CDR3, the DNA is TGTGCCAGCAGCCTCCTCCGTGGACTAGCGGGAGGGGATTCGCACGAGCAGTACTTC. This gives the protein CASSLLRGLAGGDSHEQYF. The full variable domain, in which reference TRBV5-8 and TRBJ2-7 provide the parts outside the CDR3, is EAGVTQSPTHLIKTRGQQATLRCSPISGHTSVYWYQQALGLGLQFLLWYDEGEERNRGNFPPRFSGRQFPNYSSELNVNALELEDSALYLCASSLLRGLAGGDSHEQYFGPGTRLTVT.

To note about this clone: With a much larger clone just one base away, this may be a read error. The chain recombines TRBV14 with TRBJ2-3; D may be TRBD2 (6 bases). The CDR3 consists of 17 residues. CDR1 is SGHDN, CDR2 FVKESK, per germline. The CDR3 is CVSSQDVAGTSTDTQYF. Written as DNA, the CDR3 is TGTGTCAGCAGCCAAGATGTTGCAGGGACTAGCACAGATACGCAGTATTTT.

The V call is TRBV9, the J call TRBJ2-5, with D perhaps matching TRBD1 (7 bases). The V gene's germline CDR1 is SGDLS and CDR2 YYNGEE. The CDR3 consists of 15 residues. Trimming cost V 0 bases and J 5 bases, with 14 bases left between them. In nucleotides, the CDR3 is TGTGCCAGCAGCGTAGCTGTCGCAGGGGGGGAGACCCAGTACTTC. This encodes CASSVAVAGGETQYF.

The rearrangement links TRBV28 to TRBJ2-7; D is possibly TRBD1 (6 bases). This CDR3 spans 13 amino acids. V was clipped by 6 bases and J by 6 bases, with 15 bases between them. Germline lookup yields CDR1 MDHEN and CDR2 SYDVKM. Here the CDR3 reads CASRLSAGAEQYF. CDR3 nucleotide sequence: TGTGCCAGCAGACTCTCCGCAGGGGCCGAGCAGTACTTC.

The chain is built from TRBV5-1 and TRBJ2-7; D assignment may be TRBD1 or TRBD2 (5 bases each). The V end was cut by 4 bases, the J end by 3 bases, with 14 bases between. Germline CDR1 is SGHRS and CDR2 is YFSETQ. The CDR3 contains 14 residues. The CDR3 DNA follows: TGCGCCAGCAGCGGGGGATTAAGTGGCTACGAGCAGTACTTC. Translating gives CASSGGLSGYEQYF.

This chain uses TRBV7-9 with TRBJ1-1; TRBD1 matches at 7 bases. The germline gives CDR1 SEHNR, CDR2 FQNEAQ (reference sequence). With V trimmed by 5 bases and J by 8 bases, 8 bases remained unmatched. CDR3 size: 13 residues. The CDR3 loop is CASSTTGQVEAFF. DNA of the CDR3: TGTGCCAGCAGCACAACAGGACAGGTCGAAGCTTTCTTT.

The chain recombines TRBV28 with TRBJ2-1; D is perhaps TRBD2 (6 bases). Per germline, CDR1 MDHEN and CDR2 SYDVKM. V lost 4 bases and J 2 bases, leaving 15 bases between the germline ends. CDR3 length: 16 residues. This chain's CDR3 is CASSYHLAPTYNEQFF. CDR3 DNA sequence: TGTGCCAGCAGTTACCACCTAGCGCCGACCTACAATGAGCAGTTCTTC.

V usage is TRBV9 and J usage is TRBJ1-6; 7 nucleotides match TRBD1. The CDR3 is 17 residues long. Germline values: CDR1 SGDLS, CDR2 YYNGEE. Trimming at V came to 3 bases and at J to 4 bases, leaving 10 bases not matched to a gene. The DNA for the CDR3 is TGTGCCAGCAGCGGCCGGGAGACAGGGCTATATAATTCACCCCTCCACTTT. The encoded protein is CASSGRETGLYNSPLHF. Complete variable domain (other parts from reference TRBV9 and TRBJ1-6): DSGVTQTPKHLITATGQRVTLRCSPRSGDLSVYWYQQSLDQGLQFLIQYYNGEERAKGNILERFSAQQFPDLHSELNLSSLELGDSALYFCASSGRETGLYNSPLHFGNGTRLTVT.